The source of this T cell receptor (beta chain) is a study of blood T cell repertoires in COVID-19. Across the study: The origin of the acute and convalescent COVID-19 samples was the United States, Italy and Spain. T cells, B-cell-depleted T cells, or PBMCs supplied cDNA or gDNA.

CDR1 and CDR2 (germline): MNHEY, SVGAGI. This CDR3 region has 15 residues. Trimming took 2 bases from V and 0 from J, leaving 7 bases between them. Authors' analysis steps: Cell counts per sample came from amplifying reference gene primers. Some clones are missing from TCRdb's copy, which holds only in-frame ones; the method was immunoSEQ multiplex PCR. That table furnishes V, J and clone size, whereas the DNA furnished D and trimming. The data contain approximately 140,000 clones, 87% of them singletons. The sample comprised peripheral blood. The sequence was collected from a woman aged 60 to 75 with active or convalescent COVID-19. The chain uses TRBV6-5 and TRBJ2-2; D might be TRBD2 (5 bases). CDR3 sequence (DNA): TGTGCCAGCAGTTACAGGGAGCCGAACACCGGGGAGCTGTTTTTT. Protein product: CASSYREPNTGELFF.